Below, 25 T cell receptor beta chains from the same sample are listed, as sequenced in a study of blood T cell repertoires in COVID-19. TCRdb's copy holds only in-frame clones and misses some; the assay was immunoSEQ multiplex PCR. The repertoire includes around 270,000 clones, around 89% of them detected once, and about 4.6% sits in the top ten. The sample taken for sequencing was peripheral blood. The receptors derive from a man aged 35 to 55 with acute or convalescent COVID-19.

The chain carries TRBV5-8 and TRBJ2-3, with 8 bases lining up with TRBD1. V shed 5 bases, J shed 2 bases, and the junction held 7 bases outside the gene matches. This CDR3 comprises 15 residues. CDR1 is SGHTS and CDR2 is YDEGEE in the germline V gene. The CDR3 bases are TGTGCCAGCAGTTCTGGACAGGGAAACACAGATACGCAGTATTTT. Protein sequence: CASSSGQGNTDTQYF.

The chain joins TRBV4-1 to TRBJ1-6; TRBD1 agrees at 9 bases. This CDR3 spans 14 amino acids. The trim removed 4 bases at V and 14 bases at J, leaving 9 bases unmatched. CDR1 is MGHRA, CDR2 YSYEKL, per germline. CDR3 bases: TGCGCCAGCAGCCTGGACAGGGGATCAACGACCCTCCACTTT. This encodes CASSLDRGSTTLHF.

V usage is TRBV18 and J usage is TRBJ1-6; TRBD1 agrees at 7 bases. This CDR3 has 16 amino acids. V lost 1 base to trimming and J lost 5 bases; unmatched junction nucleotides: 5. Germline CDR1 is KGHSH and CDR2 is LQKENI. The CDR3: CASSPLQGKNNSPLHF. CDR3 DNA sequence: TGTGCCAGCTCACCACTACAGGGGAAGAATAATTCACCCCTCCACTTT.

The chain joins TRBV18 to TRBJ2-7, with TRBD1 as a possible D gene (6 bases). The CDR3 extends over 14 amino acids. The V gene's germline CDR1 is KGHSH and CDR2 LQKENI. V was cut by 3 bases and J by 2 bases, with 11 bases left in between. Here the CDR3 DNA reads TGTGCCAGCTCACCTCGGACAGAGGCCTACGAGCAGTACTTC. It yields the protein CASSPRTEAYEQYF.

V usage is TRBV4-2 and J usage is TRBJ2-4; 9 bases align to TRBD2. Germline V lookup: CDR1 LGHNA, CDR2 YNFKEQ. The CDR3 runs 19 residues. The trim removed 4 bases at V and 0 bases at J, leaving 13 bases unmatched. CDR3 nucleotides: TGTGCCAGCAGCCGAAATCTAGCGGGGTATGGTCTAGCCAAAAACATTCAGTACTTC. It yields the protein CASSRNLAGYGLAKNIQYF.

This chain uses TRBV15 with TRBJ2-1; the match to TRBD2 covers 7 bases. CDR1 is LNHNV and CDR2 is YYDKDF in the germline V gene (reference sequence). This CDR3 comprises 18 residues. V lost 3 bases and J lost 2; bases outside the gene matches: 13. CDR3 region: CATSRPIWEGPPYNEQFF. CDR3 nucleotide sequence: TGTGCCACCAGCAGGCCCATTTGGGAGGGGCCCCCCTACAATGAGCAGTTCTTC.

The CDR3 DNA reads as TGTGCCACCAGTGCCCCGGACAGGGGCATCTATGGCTACACCTTC. Its translation: CATSAPDRGIYGYTF. V and J are TRBV24-1 and TRBJ1-2, with TRBD1 matching over 9 bases. This CDR3 has 15 residues. From germline, CDR1 is KGHDR and CDR2 SFDVKD. V shed 5 bases and J 4 bases; nucleotides not matched to a gene: 7.

DNA of the CDR3: TGTGCCAGCAGCCAACAGCGGGGATCCTACAATGAGCAGTTCTTC. Encoded protein: CASSQQRGSYNEQFF. The chain has TRBV3-1 (or the pseudogene TRBV3-2) and TRBJ2-1; 7 nucleotides match TRBD2. The CDR3 length is 15 residues. Trimming at V came to 2 bases and at J to 1 base, leaving 2 bases not matched to a gene. The germline V gene has CDR1 LGHDT and CDR2 YNNKEL (reference sequence).

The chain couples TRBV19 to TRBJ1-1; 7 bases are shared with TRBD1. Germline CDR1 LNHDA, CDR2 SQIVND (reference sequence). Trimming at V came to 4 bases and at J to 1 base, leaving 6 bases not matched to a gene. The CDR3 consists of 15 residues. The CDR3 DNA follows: TGTGCCAGTAGTAGAGGAGGACAGGCGAACACTGAAGCTTTCTTT. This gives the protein CASSRGGQANTEAFF.

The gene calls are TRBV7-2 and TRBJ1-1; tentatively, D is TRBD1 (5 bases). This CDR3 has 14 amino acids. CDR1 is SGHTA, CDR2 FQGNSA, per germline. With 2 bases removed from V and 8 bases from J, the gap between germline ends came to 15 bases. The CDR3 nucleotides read TGTGCCAGCAGCTTAAGCCCCATTACAGGCGAAGCTTTCTTT. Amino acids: CASSLSPITGEAFF.

This CDR3 is CASSGTLNTEAFF. The DNA for the CDR3 is TGCGCCAGCAGCGGGACACTGAACACTGAAGCTTTCTTT. The rearrangement links TRBV10-1 to TRBJ1-1; TRBD1 is a possible D gene (6 bases). Germline V lookup: CDR1 WNHNN, CDR2 SYGVQD (reference sequence). The ends were cut back, 6 bases at V and 0 bases at J, with 8 bases in the middle. The length of the CDR3 is 13 residues.

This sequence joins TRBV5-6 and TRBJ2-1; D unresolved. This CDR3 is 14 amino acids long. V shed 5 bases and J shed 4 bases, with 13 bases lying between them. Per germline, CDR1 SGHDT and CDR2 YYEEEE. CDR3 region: CASSTRVSYNEQFF. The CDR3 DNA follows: TGTGCCAGCAGTACCCGGGTCTCGTACAATGAGCAGTTCTTC.

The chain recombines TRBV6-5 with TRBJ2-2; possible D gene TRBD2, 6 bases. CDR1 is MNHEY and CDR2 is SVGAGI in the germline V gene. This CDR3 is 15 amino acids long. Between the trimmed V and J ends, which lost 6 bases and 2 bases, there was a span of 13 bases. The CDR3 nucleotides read TGTGCCAGCAGGGACATCGGGACTAACACCGGGGAGCTGTTTTTT. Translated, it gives CASRDIGTNTGELFF.

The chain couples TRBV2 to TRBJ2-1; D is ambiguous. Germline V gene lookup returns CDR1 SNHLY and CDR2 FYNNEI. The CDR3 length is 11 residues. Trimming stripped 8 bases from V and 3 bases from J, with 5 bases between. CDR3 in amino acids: CASLYYNEQFF. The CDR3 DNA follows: TGTGCCAGCCTTTACTACAATGAGCAGTTCTTC.

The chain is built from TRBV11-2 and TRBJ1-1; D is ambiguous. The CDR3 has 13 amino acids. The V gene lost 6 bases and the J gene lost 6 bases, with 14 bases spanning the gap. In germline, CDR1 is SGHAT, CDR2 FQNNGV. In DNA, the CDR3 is TGTGCCAGCAGTCCCGAGTGGTATGCTGAAGCTTTCTTT. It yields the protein CASSPEWYAEAFF.

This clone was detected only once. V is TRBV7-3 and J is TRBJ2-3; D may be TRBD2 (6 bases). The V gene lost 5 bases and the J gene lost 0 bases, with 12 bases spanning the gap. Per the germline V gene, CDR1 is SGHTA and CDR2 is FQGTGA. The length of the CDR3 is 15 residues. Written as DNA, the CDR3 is TGTGCCAGCAGCCTTTCTAGCGTTAGCACAGATACGCAGTATTTT. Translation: CASSLSSVSTDTQYF.

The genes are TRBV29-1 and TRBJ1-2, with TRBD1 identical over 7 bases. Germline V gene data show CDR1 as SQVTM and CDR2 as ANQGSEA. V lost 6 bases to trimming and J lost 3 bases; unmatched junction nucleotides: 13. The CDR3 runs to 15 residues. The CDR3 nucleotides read TGCAGCGTCAATAGCCAACAGGGGAAGGACTATGGCTACACCTTC. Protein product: CSVNSQQGKDYGYTF.

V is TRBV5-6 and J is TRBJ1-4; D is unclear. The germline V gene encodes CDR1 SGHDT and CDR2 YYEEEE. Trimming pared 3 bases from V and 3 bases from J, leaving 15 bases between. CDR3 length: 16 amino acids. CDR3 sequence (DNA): TGTGCCAGCAGCTCGGGATATGGTCTGGCTAATGAAAAACTGTTTTTT. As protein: CASSSGYGLANEKLFF.

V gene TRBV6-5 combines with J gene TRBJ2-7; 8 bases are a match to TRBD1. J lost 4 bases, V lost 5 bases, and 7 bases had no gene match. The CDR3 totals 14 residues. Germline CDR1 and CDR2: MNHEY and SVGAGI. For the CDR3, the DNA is TGTGCCAGCAGTCGCGGACAGGGATGGTACGAGCAGTACTTC. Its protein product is CASSRGQGWYEQYF.

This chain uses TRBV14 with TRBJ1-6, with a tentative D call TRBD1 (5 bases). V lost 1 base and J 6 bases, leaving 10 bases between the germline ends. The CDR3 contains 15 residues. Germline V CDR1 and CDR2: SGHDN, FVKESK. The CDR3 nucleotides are TGTGCCAGCAGCCAAGGGCAGGGCGCTAATTCACCCCTCCACTTT. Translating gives CASSQGQGANSPLHF. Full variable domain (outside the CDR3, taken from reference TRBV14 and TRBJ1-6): EAGVTQFPSHSVIEKGQTVTLRCDPISGHDNLYWYRRVMGKEIKFLLHFVKESKQDESGMPNNRFLAERTGGTYSTLKVQPAELEDSGVYFCASSQGQGANSPLHFGNGTRLTVT.

The DNA of the CDR3 is TGCGCCAGCAGCTTGGGGGGGCCGAATGAGCAGTTCTTC. It encodes CASSLGGPNEQFF. The chain has TRBV5-1 and TRBJ2-1, with D perhaps TRBD1 (6 bases). Trimming took 0 bases from V and 7 from J, leaving 8 bases between them. CDR3 size: 13 residues. Germline loops: CDR1 SGHRS, CDR2 YFSETQ.

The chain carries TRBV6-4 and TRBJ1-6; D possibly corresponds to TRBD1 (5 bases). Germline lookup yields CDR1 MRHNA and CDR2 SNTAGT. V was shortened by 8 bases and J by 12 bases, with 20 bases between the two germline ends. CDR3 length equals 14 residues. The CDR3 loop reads CASASGPSGGPLHF. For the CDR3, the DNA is TGTGCCAGCGCGTCCGGGCCTTCGGGGGGACCCCTCCACTTT.

CDR3 in amino acids: CASSQVAGAETQYF. The CDR3 bases are TGTGCCAGCAGCCAGGTAGCGGGTGCTGAGACCCAGTACTTC. The V and J genes are TRBV3-1 (or the pseudogene TRBV3-2) and TRBJ2-5; 7 bases line up with TRBD2. Looked up from germline, CDR1 is LGHDT and CDR2 is YNNKEL (reference sequence). J lost 5 bases, V lost 3 bases, and 6 bases had no gene match. This CDR3 is 14 amino acids long.

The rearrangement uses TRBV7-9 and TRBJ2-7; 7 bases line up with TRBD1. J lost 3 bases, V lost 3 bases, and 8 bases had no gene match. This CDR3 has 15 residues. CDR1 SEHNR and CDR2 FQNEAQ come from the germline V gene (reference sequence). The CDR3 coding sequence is TGTGCCAGCAGCTTCGCACCCGGGACAGACTACGAGCAGTACTTC. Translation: CASSFAPGTDYEQYF.

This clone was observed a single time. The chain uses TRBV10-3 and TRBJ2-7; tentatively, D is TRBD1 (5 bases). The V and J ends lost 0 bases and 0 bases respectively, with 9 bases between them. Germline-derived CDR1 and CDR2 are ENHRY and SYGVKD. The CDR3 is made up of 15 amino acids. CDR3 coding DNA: TGTGCCATCAGTGAGTCGGACACGAGCTCCTACGAGCAGTACTTC. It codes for CAISESDTSSYEQYF.